Here is one T cell receptor (beta chain) with its context. What it binds is unknown. This specimen comes from a study of cytomegalovirus exposure and HLA in healthy donors. Overall study context: A later analysis reported the same platform for the 90 to 150 validation repertoires and the 650 to 750 first-cohort repertoires.

Donors were drawn from the 120-subject validation cohort, separate from the 666-subject first cohort. V shed 3 bases, J shed 3 bases, and the junction held 10 bases outside the gene matches. Germline CDR1 reads MGHDK; CDR2 reads SYGVNS. The length of the CDR3 is 16 residues. Sequenced by immunoSEQ multiplex PCR; TCRdb stores in-frame clones only, minus some. The data contain 150,000 to 180,000 clones, 86% of them singletons. Study-level results: Investigators reported 150 to 200 TCR beta chains as tied to cytomegalovirus.

This TCR came from a human donor in good health. Sequencing was done on a sample of PBMCs. This chain links TRBV25-1 with TRBJ2-7, with TRBD1 identical over 8 bases. CDR3 sequence (DNA): TGTGCCAGCAGTGACAGTAGGACAGGGAATCGCTACGAGCAGTACTTC. Translated: CASSDSRTGNRYEQYF.